This T cell receptor (beta chain) was captured by sequencing in a study of blood T cell repertoires in COVID-19. Across the study: The United States, Italy and Spain provided the acute and convalescent COVID-19 samples.

V lost 1 base, J lost 3 bases, and 3 bases stayed unmatched. Looked up from germline, CDR1 is SGHAT and CDR2 is FQNNGV. The CDR3 consists of 15 residues. TCRdb keeps only in-frame clones here, not all; method: immunoSEQ multiplex PCR. The sample consists of 95,000 to 100,000 clones, 79% of them appearing once. The clonotype was recovered from a woman of 80 years or more with active or convalescent COVID-19. The chain employs TRBV11-2 and TRBJ1-1; 9 bases are a match to TRBD1. Sample: peripheral blood. The CDR3 DNA follows: TGTGCCAGCAGCTTAGCGGGACAGGGCCACACTGAAGCTTTCTTT. This translates into CASSLAGQGHTEAFF.